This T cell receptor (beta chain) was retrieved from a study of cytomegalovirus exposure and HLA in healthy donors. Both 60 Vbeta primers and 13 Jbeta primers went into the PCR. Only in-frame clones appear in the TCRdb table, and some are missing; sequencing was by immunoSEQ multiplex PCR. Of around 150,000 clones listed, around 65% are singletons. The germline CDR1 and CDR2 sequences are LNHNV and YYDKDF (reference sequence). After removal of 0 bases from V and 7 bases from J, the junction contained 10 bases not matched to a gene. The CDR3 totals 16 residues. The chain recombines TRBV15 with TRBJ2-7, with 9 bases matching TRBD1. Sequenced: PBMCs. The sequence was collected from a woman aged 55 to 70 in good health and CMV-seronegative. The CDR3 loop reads CATSRDRGTGMGEQYF. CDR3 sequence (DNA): TGTGCCACCAGCAGAGATAGGGGGACAGGGATGGGGGAGCAGTACTTC.